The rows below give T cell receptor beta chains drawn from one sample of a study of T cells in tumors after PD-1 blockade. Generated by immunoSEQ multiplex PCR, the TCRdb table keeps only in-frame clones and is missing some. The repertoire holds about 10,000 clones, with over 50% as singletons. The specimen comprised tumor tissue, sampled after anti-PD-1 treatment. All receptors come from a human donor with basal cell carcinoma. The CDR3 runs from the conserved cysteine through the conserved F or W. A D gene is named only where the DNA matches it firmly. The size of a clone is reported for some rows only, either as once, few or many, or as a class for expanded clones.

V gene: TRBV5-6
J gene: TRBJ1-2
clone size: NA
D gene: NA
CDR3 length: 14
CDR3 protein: CASSLNVGAYGYTF
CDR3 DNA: TGTGCCAGCAGCTTGAATGTGGGGGCCTATGGCTACACCTTC

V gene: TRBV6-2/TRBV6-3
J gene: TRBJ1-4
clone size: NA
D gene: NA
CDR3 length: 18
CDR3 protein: CASSYSGTAPATNEKLFF
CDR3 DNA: TGTGCCAGCAGTTACTCGGGGACCGCCCCTGCAACTAATGAAAAACTGTTTTTT

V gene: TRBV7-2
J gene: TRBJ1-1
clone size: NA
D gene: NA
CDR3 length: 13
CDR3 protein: CASTLRGNTEAFF
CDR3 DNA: TGTGCCAGCACCCTTAGGGGAAACACTGAAGCTTTCTTT

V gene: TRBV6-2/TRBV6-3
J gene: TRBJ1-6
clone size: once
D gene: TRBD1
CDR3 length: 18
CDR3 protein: CASSYLPSDRDNNSPLHF
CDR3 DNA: TGTGCCAGCAGTTACTTACCATCAGACAGGGATAATAATTCACCCCTCCACTTT

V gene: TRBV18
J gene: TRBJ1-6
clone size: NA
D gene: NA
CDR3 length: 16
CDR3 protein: CASSPQRDGYNSPLHF
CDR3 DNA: TGTGCCAGCTCACCACAAAGGGACGGATATAATTCACCCCTCCACTTT

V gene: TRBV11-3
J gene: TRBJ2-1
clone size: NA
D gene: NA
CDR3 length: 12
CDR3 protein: CASSSYFNEQFF
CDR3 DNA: TGTGCCAGCAGCTCTTACTTCAATGAGCAGTTCTTC

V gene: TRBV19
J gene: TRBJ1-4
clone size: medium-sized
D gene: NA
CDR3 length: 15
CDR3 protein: CASSISGRHNEKLFF
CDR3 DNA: TGTGCCAGTAGTATTTCCGGACGGCATAATGAAAAACTGTTTTTT

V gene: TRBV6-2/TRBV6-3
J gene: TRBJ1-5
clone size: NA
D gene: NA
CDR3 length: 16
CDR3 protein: CASSTPGQPSNQPQHF
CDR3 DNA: TGTGCCAGCAGTACCCCCGGACAGCCAAGCAATCAGCCCCAGCATTTT

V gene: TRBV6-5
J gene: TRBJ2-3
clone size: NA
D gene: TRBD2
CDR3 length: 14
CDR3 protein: CASSRDYHTDTQYF
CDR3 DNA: TGTGCCAGCAGCCGGGACTACCACACAGATACGCAGTATTTT

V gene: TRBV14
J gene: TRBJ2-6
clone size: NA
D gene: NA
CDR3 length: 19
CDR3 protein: CASSQDRGYLRAGANVLTF
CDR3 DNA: TGTGCCAGCAGCCAAGATAGGGGATACCTTAGAGCTGGGGCCAACGTCCTGACTTTC

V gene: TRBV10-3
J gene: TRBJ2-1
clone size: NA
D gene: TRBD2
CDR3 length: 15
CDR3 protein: CAISILTSGSDEQFF
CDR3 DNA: TGTGCCATCAGTATCCTGACTAGCGGGAGTGATGAGCAGTTCTTC

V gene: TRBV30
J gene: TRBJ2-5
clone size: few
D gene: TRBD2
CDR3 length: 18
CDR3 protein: CAWRRAGLAAPNQETQYF
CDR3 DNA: TGTGCCTGGAGGAGGGCGGGCCTAGCGGCCCCTAACCAAGAGACCCAGTACTTC

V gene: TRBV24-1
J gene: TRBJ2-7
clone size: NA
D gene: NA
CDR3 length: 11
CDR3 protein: CATSDLYEQYF
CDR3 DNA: TGTGCCACCAGTGATCTCTACGAGCAGTACTTC

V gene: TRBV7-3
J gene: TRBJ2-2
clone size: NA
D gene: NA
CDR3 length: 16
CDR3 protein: CASSFGWSPNTGELFF
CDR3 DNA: TGTGCCAGCAGCTTCGGCTGGAGCCCGAACACCGGGGAGCTGTTTTTT

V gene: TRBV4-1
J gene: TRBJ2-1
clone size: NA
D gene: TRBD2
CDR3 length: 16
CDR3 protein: CASTRGTSGGWSEQFF
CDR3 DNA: TGCGCCAGTACCCGAGGGACTAGCGGGGGTTGGAGTGAGCAGTTCTTC

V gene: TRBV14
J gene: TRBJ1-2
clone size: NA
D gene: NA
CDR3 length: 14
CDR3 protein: CASSQDPTYYGYTF
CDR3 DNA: TGTGCCAGCAGCCAAGATCCGACCTACTATGGCTACACCTTC

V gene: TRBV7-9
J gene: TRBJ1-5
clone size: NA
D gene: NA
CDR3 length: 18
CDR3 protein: CASSPSPLDGYSNQPQHF
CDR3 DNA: TGTGCCAGCAGCCCGTCGCCCCTAGACGGATATAGCAATCAGCCCCAGCATTTT

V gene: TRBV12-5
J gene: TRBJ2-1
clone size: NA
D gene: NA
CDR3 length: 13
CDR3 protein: CASGLVNSHEQFF
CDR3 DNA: TGTGCTAGTGGTTTGGTAAACTCTCATGAGCAGTTCTTC

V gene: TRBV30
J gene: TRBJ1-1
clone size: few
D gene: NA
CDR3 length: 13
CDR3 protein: CAWSRQKNTEAFF
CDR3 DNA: TGTGCCTGGAGTAGACAGAAGAACACTGAAGCTTTCTTT

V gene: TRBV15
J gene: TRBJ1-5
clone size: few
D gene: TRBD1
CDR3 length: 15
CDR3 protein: CATRGTGGSNQPQHF
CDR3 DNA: TGTGCCACCAGGGGGACAGGGGGAAGCAATCAGCCCCAGCATTTT

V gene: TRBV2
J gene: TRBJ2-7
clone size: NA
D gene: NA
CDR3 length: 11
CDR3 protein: CASSSGSRQYF
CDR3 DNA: TGTGCCAGCAGCTCAGGGTCCAGGCAGTACTTC

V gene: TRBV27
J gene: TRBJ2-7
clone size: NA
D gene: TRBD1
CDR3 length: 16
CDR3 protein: CASSPRQGSSYYEQYF
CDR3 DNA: TGTGCCAGCAGTCCCAGACAGGGGAGCTCCTACTACGAGCAGTACTTC

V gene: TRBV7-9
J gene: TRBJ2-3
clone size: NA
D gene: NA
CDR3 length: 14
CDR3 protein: CASSLAGTTDTQYF
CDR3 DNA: TGTGCCAGCAGCTTAGCGGGTACCACAGATACGCAGTATTTT

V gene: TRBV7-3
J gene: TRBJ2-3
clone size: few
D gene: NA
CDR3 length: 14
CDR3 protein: CASSLSHSTDTQYF
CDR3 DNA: TGTGCCAGCAGCTTGTCGCATAGCACAGATACGCAGTATTTT

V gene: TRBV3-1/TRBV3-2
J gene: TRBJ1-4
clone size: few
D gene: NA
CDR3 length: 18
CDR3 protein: CASSQDRPREPTNEKLFF
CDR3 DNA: TGTGCCAGCAGCCAAGATCGTCCGAGGGAACCAACTAATGAAAAACTGTTTTTT

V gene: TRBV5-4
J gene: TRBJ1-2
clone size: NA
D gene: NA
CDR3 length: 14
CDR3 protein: CASSSTGANYGYTF
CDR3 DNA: TGTGCCAGCAGCTCGACAGGAGCTAACTATGGCTACACCTTC

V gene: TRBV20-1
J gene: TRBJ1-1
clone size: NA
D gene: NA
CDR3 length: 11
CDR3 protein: CSAGMNTEAFF
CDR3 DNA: TGCAGTGCCGGGATGAACACTGAAGCTTTCTTT

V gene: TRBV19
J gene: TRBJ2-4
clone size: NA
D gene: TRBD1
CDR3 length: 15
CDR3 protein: CASSKGGPPRDIQYF
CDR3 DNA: TGTGCCAGTAGTAAAGGGGGCCCTCCCAGGGACATTCAGTACTTC

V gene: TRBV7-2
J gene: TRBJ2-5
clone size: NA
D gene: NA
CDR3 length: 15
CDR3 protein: CASSLILGTQETQYF
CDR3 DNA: TGTGCCAGCAGCTTAATCTTAGGGACCCAAGAGACCCAGTACTTC

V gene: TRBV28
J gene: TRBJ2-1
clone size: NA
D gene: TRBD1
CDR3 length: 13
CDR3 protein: CASEFRGNNEQFF
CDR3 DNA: TGTGCCAGCGAGTTCAGGGGGAACAATGAGCAGTTCTTC

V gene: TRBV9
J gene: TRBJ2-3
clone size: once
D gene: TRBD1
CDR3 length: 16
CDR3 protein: CASSRGQGNRADTQYF
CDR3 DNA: TGTGCCAGCAGCCGGGGACAGGGTAATCGTGCAGATACGCAGTATTTT

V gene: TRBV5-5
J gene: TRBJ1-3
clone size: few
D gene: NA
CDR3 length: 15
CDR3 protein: CASSLEPHSGNTIYF
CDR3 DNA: TGTGCCAGCAGCTTGGAGCCTCACTCTGGAAACACCATATATTTT

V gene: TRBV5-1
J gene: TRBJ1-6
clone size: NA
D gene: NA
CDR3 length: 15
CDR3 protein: CASSSWQGGNSPLHF
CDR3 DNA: TGCGCCAGCAGCTCATGGCAGGGAGGGAATTCACCCCTCCACTTT

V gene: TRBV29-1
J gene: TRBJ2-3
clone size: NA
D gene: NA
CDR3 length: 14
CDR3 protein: CSGLTDLNTDTQYF
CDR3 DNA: TGCAGCGGCTTGACGGATTTAAACACAGATACGCAGTATTTT

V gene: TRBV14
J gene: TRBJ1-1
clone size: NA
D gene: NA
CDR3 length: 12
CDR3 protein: CASSQGGSVAFF
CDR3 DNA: TGTGCCAGCAGCCAAGGGGGGTCCGTAGCTTTCTTT

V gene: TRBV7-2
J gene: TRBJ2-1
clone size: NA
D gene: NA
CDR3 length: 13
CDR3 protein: CASAPRSYNEQFF
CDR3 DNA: TGTGCCAGCGCGCCTCGGTCCTACAATGAGCAGTTCTTC

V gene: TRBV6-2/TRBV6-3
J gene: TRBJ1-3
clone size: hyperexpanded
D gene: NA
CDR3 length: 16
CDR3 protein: CASSSAEGISGNTIYF
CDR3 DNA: TGTGCCAGCAGCTCTGCCGAAGGAATCTCTGGAAACACCATATATTTT

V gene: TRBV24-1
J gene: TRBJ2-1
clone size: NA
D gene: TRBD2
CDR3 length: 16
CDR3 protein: CATSDPSGVNYNEQFF
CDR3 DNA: TGTGCCACCAGTGACCCCAGCGGGGTAAATTACAATGAGCAGTTCTTC

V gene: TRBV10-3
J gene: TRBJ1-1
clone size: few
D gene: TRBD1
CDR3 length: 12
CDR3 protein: CAITGATTEAFF
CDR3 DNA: TGTGCCATAACAGGGGCCACCACTGAAGCTTTCTTT

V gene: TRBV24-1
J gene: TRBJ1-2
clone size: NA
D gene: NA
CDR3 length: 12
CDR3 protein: CATSQGLYGYTF
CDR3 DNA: TGTGCCACCAGTCAAGGACTCTATGGCTACACCTTC

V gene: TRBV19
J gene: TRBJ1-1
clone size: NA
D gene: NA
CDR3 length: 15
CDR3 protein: CASSITARGGTEAFF
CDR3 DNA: TGTGCCAGTAGTATCACGGCCAGGGGTGGCACTGAAGCTTTCTTT

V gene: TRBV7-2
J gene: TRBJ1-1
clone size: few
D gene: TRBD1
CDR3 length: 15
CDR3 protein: CASSLGGQGATEAFF
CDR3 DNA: TGTGCCAGCAGCTTAGGGGGACAGGGGGCCACTGAAGCTTTCTTT

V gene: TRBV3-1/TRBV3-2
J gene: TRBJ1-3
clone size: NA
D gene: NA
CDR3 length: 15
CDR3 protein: CASSQGQASGNTIYF
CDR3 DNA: TGTGCCAGCAGCCAAGGACAGGCTTCCGGAAACACCATATATTTT

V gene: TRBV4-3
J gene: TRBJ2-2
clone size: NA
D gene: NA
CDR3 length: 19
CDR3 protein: CASSQDGQGSRANTGELFF
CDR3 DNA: TGCGCCAGCAGCCAAGATGGGCAGGGGAGTAGGGCGAACACCGGGGAGCTGTTTTTT

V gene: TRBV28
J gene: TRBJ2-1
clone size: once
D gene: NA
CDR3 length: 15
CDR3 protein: CASTSGSDYYNEQFF
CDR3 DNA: TGTGCCAGCACCTCAGGGTCGGACTACTACAATGAGCAGTTCTTC

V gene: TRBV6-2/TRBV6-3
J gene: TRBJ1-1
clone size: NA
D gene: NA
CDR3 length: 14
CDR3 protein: CASSYAVMNTEAFF
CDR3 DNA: TGTGCCAGCAGTTACGCAGTCATGAACACTGAAGCTTTCTTT